This T cell receptor beta chain was identified during a study of T cell repertoires in cytomegalovirus infection. For the study at large: Alongside well-studied HLA-B-restricted CMV epitopes, recently identified HLA-C-restricted CMV epitopes were also used. Evidence of both CMV infection and a matching HLA type came from public TCR beta signatures. Findings and limits, study-wide: The ex vivo response showed dominance by HLA-C-restricted CMV-specific TCR beta clonotypes. Public TCR beta family frequency separated CMV-and-HLA carriers, including in an independent cohort.

CDR3 size: 14 residues. The V gene lost 3 bases and the J gene lost 0 bases, with 6 bases spanning the gap. CDR1 and CDR2 from the germline V gene are MGHDK and SYGVNS. One entry per CDR3 protein, called by TCRdb with MiXCR from the reads. This sample has about 89,000 distinct CDR3 sequences, with less than 30% found just once. As regards this clonotype: The antigen is undetermined.

The J gene is TRBJ2-1, the V gene TRBV25-1; D possibly corresponds to TRBD2 (5 bases). Specimen: CD8+ T cells from cultured PBMCs, collected from culture after CMV antigen stimulation. This TCR was sampled from a human donor in good health (CMV status not recorded). Some clones in this sample may be carry-over from other donors' samples. CDR3 protein: CASSDSGSYNEQFF. CDR3 nucleotide sequence: TGTGCCAGCAGTGACAGCGGCTCCTACAATGAGCAGTTCTTC.